This passage covers 29 T cell receptor beta chains from one sample sequenced in a study of cytomegalovirus exposure and HLA in healthy donors. Sequenced by immunoSEQ multiplex PCR; TCRdb stores in-frame clones only, minus some. The sample has some 150,000 clones, roughly 93% seen once; the top ten hold 1.8%. Sequencing input: PBMCs. Receptors were obtained from a man aged 18 to 29 in good health and CMV-seropositive.

The chain is built from TRBV10-3 and TRBJ1-6; no clear D. Per the germline V gene, CDR1 is ENHRY and CDR2 is SYGVKD. The CDR3 is 15 amino acids. V was trimmed by 5 bases and J by 6 bases, leaving 14 bases between them. DNA for the CDR3: TGTGCCATCAGTAACCGGACTGATTTTAATTCACCCCTCCACTTT. Protein sequence: CAISNRTDFNSPLHF.

This chain connects TRBV7-2 to TRBJ2-5; D not resolved. The CDR3 runs to 11 residues. The germline gives CDR1 SGHTA, CDR2 FQGNSA. V shed 5 bases and J shed 3 bases, with 4 bases lying between them. The chain's CDR3 is CASSPKETQYF. The DNA of the CDR3 is TGTGCCAGCAGCCCCAAAGAGACCCAGTACTTC.

The chain has TRBV7-2 and TRBJ2-1; the D is unclear. Germline V lookup: CDR1 SGHTA, CDR2 FQGNSA. The CDR3 has 13 amino acids. The V and J ends lost 1 base and 8 bases respectively, with 9 bases between them. CDR3 protein: CASSLELYDEQFF. The CDR3 DNA sequence: TGTGCCAGCAGCTTAGAACTGTACGATGAGCAGTTCTTC.

The chain joins TRBV9 to TRBJ2-2; a weak D match, TRBD1 (5 bases). In germline, CDR1 is SGDLS, CDR2 YYNGEE. The CDR3 has 17 amino acids. The V end lost 0 bases, the J end lost 3 bases, and 15 bases lay between the germline ends. This CDR3 is CASSVGPWTRDTGELFF. The CDR3 bases are TGTGCCAGCAGCGTAGGTCCCTGGACAAGGGACACCGGGGAGCTGTTTTTT.

The gene calls are TRBV15 and TRBJ1-4, with D perhaps matching TRBD1 (6 bases). The CDR3 sequence is 21 residues long. Deletions cut 0 bases from V and 0 bases from J, with 23 bases between. Germline values: CDR1 LNHNV, CDR2 YYDKDF (reference sequence). In DNA, the CDR3 is TGTGCCACCAGCAGAGATCTCGCCAGGGGCAGAACGTACGCAACTAATGAAAAACTGTTTTTT. This encodes CATSRDLARGRTYATNEKLFF.

The V gene is TRBV7-9, the J gene TRBJ1-5, with a tentative D call TRBD1 (5 bases). This CDR3 is 15 amino acids long. V lost 3 bases and J lost 1, with 10 bases in between. CDR1 is SEHNR, CDR2 FQNEAQ, per germline (reference sequence). DNA for the CDR3: TGTGCCAGCAGCTTTGGAGGGACGAGCAATCAGCCCCAGCATTTT. This translates into CASSFGGTSNQPQHF. Together with reference TRBV7-9 and TRBJ1-5, the CDR3 gives the full variable domain: DTGVSQNPRHKITKRGQNVTFRCDPISEHNRLYWYRQTLGQGPEFLTYFQNEAQLEKSRLLSDRFSAERPKGSFSTLEIQRTEQGDSAMYLCASSFGGTSNQPQHFGDGTRLSIL.

The chain is built from TRBV5-1 and TRBJ1-1, with 9 bases fitting TRBD1. The CDR3 runs to 14 residues. Germline values: CDR1 SGHRS, CDR2 YFSETQ. V trimming: 3 bases; J trimming: 4 bases; junction bases outside the gene matches: 4. As DNA, the CDR3 is TGCGCCAGCAGCTCTTCGACAGGGGGCACTGAAGCTTTCTTT. Translated, it gives CASSSSTGGTEAFF.

This CDR3 is CASSLEFIASGVHGELFF. CDR3 DNA: TGTGCCAGCAGCTTAGAATTTATCGCTAGCGGGGTGCACGGGGAGCTGTTTTTT. The rearrangement joins TRBV11-2 to TRBJ2-2, with 9 bases lining up with TRBD2. Trimming at V came to 0 bases and at J to 7 bases, leaving 12 bases not matched to a gene. Germline V CDR1 and CDR2: SGHAT, FQNNGV. CDR3 length: 18 amino acids.

This rearrangement joins TRBV4-1 to TRBJ2-7; TRBD2 might be the D (5 bases). This CDR3 contains 14 residues. The V gene lost 4 bases and the J gene lost 0 bases, with 10 bases spanning the gap. CDR1 is MGHRA, CDR2 YSYEKL, per germline. CDR3 sequence (DNA): TGCGCCAGCAGCCCCCGAGGGAGCTCCTACGAGCAGTACTTC. Translated: CASSPRGSSYEQYF.

Here the CDR3 reads CASSAPRGPLPTYTF. The CDR3 DNA sequence: TGTGCCAGCAGCGCACCGAGAGGGCCCCTTCCCACCTACACCTTC. The V gene is TRBV9, the J gene TRBJ1-2; D not resolved. The CDR3 covers 15 residues. Trimming took off 3 bases at V and 10 bases at J, with 22 bases between the two ends. Germline V gene data show CDR1 as SGDLS and CDR2 as YYNGEE.

The chain is built from TRBV14 and TRBJ2-3; 7 positions match TRBD2. With 2 bases clipped from V and 1 base from J, the junction kept 3 bases outside the gene matches. Germline V gene sequence: CDR1 SGHDN, CDR2 FVKESK. This CDR3 is built from 15 residues. This CDR3 reads CASSQQAGRTDTQYF. The CDR3 DNA follows: TGTGCCAGCAGCCAACAAGCGGGGCGCACAGATACGCAGTATTTT.

V and J are TRBV6-5 and TRBJ1-5; D ambiguous. Germline V lookup: CDR1 MNHEY, CDR2 SVGAGI. V dropped 2 bases and J dropped 4 bases, with 6 bases sitting between them. CDR3 length: 13 amino acids. The CDR3: CASSYMRNQPQHF. The CDR3 bases are TGTGCCAGCAGTTACATGCGGAATCAGCCCCAGCATTTT.

The genes are TRBV5-6 and TRBJ1-6, with D unresolved. The CDR3 is made up of 12 amino acids. With 4 bases removed from V and 8 bases from J, the gap between germline ends came to 7 bases. Germline V gives CDR1 SGHDT, CDR2 YYEEEE. CDR3 protein: CASSVQDSPLHF. The CDR3 DNA sequence: TGTGCCAGCAGCGTCCAGGATTCACCCCTCCACTTT.

The chain has TRBV4-1 and TRBJ1-2; D is perhaps TRBD1 (6 bases). CDR1 and CDR2 (germline): MGHRA, YSYEKL. The V end was cut by 1 base, the J end by 5 bases, with 8 bases between. The CDR3 runs 13 residues. The CDR3 DNA reads as TGCGCCAGCAGCCAAGGGGGGCAGTATGGCTACACCTTC. Its protein is CASSQGGQYGYTF.

This clone appeared once. The V call is TRBV6-1, the J call TRBJ2-7; D perhaps matches TRBD2 (6 bases). With 2 bases removed from V and 2 bases from J, the gap between germline ends came to 7 bases. The CDR3 is made up of 13 amino acids. Germline V gene sequence: CDR1 MNHNS, CDR2 SASEGT. CDR3 loop: CASSEPGAYEQYF. The CDR3 coding sequence is TGTGCCAGCAGTGAACCGGGGGCCTACGAGCAGTACTTC.

The V call is TRBV5-5, the J call TRBJ2-7, with 8 bases matching TRBD1. Germline loops: CDR1 SGHKS, CDR2 YYEKEE (reference sequence). V shed 2 bases, J shed 3 bases, and the junction held 4 bases outside the gene matches. The CDR3 sequence is 14 residues long. The CDR3 here is CASSFGTGHYEQYF. CDR3 DNA: TGTGCCAGCAGCTTCGGGACAGGACACTACGAGCAGTACTTC.

The rearrangement uses TRBV13 and TRBJ2-5, with D possibly TRBD2 on 6 matching bases. The germline gives CDR1 PRHDT, CDR2 FYEKMQ (reference sequence). V was pared by 5 bases and J by 5 bases, with 18 bases between. The CDR3 is 15 amino acids. CDR3 in amino acids: CASSRSGRIHETQYF. The CDR3 DNA sequence: TGTGCCAGCAGCCGTTCGGGGAGGATCCATGAGACCCAGTACTTC.

In DNA, the CDR3 is TGTGCCAGCAGTCGGGGACAGTTTCTCTACGAGCAGTACTTC. This sequence encodes CASSRGQFLYEQYF. V and J are TRBV7-9 and TRBJ2-7, with TRBD1 matching over 7 bases. V lost 6 bases to trimming and J lost 3 bases; unmatched junction nucleotides: 8. Germline V lookup: CDR1 SEHNR, CDR2 FQNEAQ (reference sequence). This CDR3 spans 14 amino acids. Using reference TRBV7-9 and TRBJ2-7 for the parts outside the CDR3, the full variable domain is DTGVSQNPRHKITKRGQNVTFRCDPISEHNRLYWYRQTLGQGPEFLTYFQNEAQLEKSRLLSDRFSAERPKGSFSTLEIQRTEQGDSAMYLCASSRGQFLYEQYFGPGTRLTVT.

The chain joins TRBV4-1 to TRBJ2-1, with 13 bases that match TRBD2. Germline V lookup: CDR1 MGHRA, CDR2 YSYEKL. Trimming cost V 4 bases and J 6 bases; bases outside gene matches: 6. The length of the CDR3 is 16 residues. Here the CDR3 reads CASSRGLAGVGNEQFF. The CDR3, as DNA: TGCGCCAGCAGCCGTGGACTAGCGGGAGTCGGCAATGAGCAGTTCTTC.

The chain combines TRBV5-1 with TRBJ2-2, with 16 bases that match TRBD2. J was trimmed by 4 bases and V by 4 bases; bases with no gene match: 10. The CDR3 totals 19 residues. Germline CDR1 is SGHRS and CDR2 is YFSETQ. The CDR3 coding sequence is TGCGCCAGCAGCCTTCTCACGGGACTAGCGGGAGGGTTCACCGGGGAGCTGTTTTTT. Amino acids: CASSLLTGLAGGFTGELFF.

The chain uses TRBV13 and TRBJ2-6; the D gene is possibly TRBD2 (6 bases). V was clipped by 5 bases and J by 12 bases, with 17 bases between them. Per germline, CDR1 PRHDT and CDR2 FYEKMQ (reference sequence). The CDR3 totals 14 residues. CDR3 nucleotide sequence: TGTGCCAGCAGCCGGACGCGGGGTGCAATCGTCCTGACTTTC. It translates to CASSRTRGAIVLTF.

J is TRBJ2-4 and V is TRBV15; maybe TRBD2 (6 bases). Trimming left V 0 bases short and J 7 bases short, with 13 bases between. The CDR3 sequence is 15 residues long. Germline CDR1 and CDR2: LNHNV and YYDKDF (reference sequence). CDR3 nucleotides: TGTGCCACCAGCAGAGATGGGGACCGGGAGAACATTCAGTACTTC. It is translated as CATSRDGDRENIQYF.

This chain uses TRBV30 with TRBJ2-1, with 15 bases matching TRBD2. The length of the CDR3 is 17 residues. Germline V gene sequence: CDR1 GTSNPN, CDR2 SVGIG (reference sequence). V was pared by 8 bases and J by 1 base, with 9 bases of the junction left unmatched. In DNA, the CDR3 is TGTGCCCGCATAGGGACTAGCGGGAGGTTGTCCTACAATGAGCAGTTCTTC. Protein product: CARIGTSGRLSYNEQFF.

This clone came up once. The genes are TRBV2 and TRBJ1-5; D call uncertain. V was trimmed by 7 bases and J by 1 base, leaving 11 bases between them. Germline V CDR1 and CDR2: SNHLY, FYNNEI. The CDR3 is made up of 14 amino acids. The CDR3 coding sequence is TGTGCCAGCAAGCCGGCCGGGAGCAATCAGCCCCAGCATTTT. Protein product: CASKPAGSNQPQHF.

J is TRBJ2-3 and V is TRBV7-9; D is possibly TRBD2 (6 bases). This CDR3 is 15 amino acids long. Germline V CDR1 and CDR2: SEHNR, FQNEAQ (reference sequence). Trimming left V 5 bases short and J 0 bases short, with 12 bases between. The CDR3: CASSPRGASTDTQYF. DNA of the CDR3: TGTGCCAGCAGCCCGCGGGGCGCAAGCACAGATACGCAGTATTTT.

The chain carries TRBV9 and TRBJ2-3; 12 bases line up with TRBD2. Germline V CDR1 and CDR2: SGDLS, YYNGEE. Germline trimming cut 4 bases from V and 4 bases from J; bases unmatched to any gene: 13. CDR3 size: 18 residues. The chain's CDR3 is CASSSVASGRALPDTQYF. In nucleotides, the CDR3 is TGTGCCAGCAGCTCCGTGGCTAGCGGGAGGGCCCTCCCAGATACGCAGTATTTT.

The CDR3 nucleotides read TGTGCCAGCAGCACGGGACTAGCGTTCCCCTGGAATGAGCAGTTCTTC. Its protein product is CASSTGLAFPWNEQFF. The genes are TRBV11-3 and TRBJ2-1, with 10 bases that match TRBD2. Germline values: CDR1 SGHNT, CDR2 YENEEA. J was trimmed by 7 bases and V by 5 bases; bases with no gene match: 11. CDR3 size: 16 residues.

The chain has TRBV29-1 and TRBJ2-7; D may be TRBD2 (6 bases). Germline loops: CDR1 SQVTM, CDR2 ANQGSEA. The CDR3 loop spans 13 amino acids. V was shortened by 6 bases and J by 4 bases, with 16 bases between the two germline ends. The CDR3 coding sequence is TGCAGCGTGGCCCACGGGGGTGGGTACGAGCAGTACTTC. It codes for CSVAHGGGYEQYF.

The chain uses TRBV7-2 and TRBJ2-7; TRBD2 matches 7 bases. The CDR3 runs 15 residues. Germline V gene lookup returns CDR1 SGHTA and CDR2 FQGNSA. With V trimmed by 5 bases and J by 2 bases, 9 bases remained unmatched. CDR3 protein: CASSPAGGRAYEQYF. CDR3 coding DNA: TGTGCCAGCAGCCCCGCCGGGGGGAGGGCCTACGAGCAGTACTTC.